This T cell receptor beta chain was retrieved from a study of technical replicates of blood from a few donors. CDR1 is LGHNA, CDR2 YNFKEQ, per germline. Trimming took 3 bases from V and 1 from J, leaving 9 bases between them. The CDR3 contains 14 residues. Profiling relied on immunoSEQ multiplex PCR, and the TCRdb table lists in-frame clones only, not all of them. The data contain about 59,000 clones, 90% to 95% of them singletons. The source is a human donor in good health. Some clones in this sample may be carry-over from other donors' samples. Material for sequencing was PBMCs. The rearrangement links TRBV4-2 to TRBJ1-2, with D possibly being TRBD1 (6 bases). The chain's CDR3 is CASSQGARNYGYTF. The CDR3 coding sequence is TGTGCCAGCAGCCAGGGGGCTCGTAACTATGGCTACACCTTC.